Given below is one T cell receptor (beta chain) in context. This specimen comes from a study of shared clonotypes between healthy human individuals. Here immunoSEQ multiplex PCR was the method, and the copy in TCRdb shows in-frame clones only, minus some. The repertoire includes 1.6 million or so clones, 95% to 97% of them detected once, and 1.2% sits in the top ten. This receptor was identified in a man aged 25 to 40 in good health. Sequenced: naive CD4+ T cells sorted from blood. Regarding subset: CD45RA+ positively selected.

This chain's CDR3 is CASSPSAVWNEQYF. The DNA of the CDR3 is TGTGCCAGCTCACCAAGTGCCGTATGGAACGAGCAGTACTTC. The V and J genes are TRBV18 and TRBJ2-7; D is unresolved. Trimming stripped 2 bases from V and 5 bases from J, with 13 bases between. The CDR3 consists of 14 residues. Germline CDR1 and CDR2: KGHSH and LQKENI.